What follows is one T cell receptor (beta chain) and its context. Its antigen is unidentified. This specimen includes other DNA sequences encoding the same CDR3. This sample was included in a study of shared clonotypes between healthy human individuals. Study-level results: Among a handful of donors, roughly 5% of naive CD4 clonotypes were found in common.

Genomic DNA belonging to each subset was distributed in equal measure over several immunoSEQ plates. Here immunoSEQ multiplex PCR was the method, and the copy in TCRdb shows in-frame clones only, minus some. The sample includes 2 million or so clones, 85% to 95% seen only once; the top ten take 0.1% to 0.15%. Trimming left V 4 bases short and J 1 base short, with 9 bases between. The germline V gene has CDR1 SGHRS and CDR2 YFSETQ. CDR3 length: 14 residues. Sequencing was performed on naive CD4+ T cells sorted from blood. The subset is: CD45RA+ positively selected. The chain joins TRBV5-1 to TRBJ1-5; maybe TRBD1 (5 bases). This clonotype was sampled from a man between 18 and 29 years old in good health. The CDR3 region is CASSNGGSNQPQHF. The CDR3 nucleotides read TGCGCCAGCAGCAACGGGGGGAGCAATCAGCCCCAGCATTTT.